This TCR beta chain was sequenced for a study of cytomegalovirus exposure and HLA in healthy donors. The primer mix had 60 Vbeta and 13 Jbeta primers. Generated by immunoSEQ multiplex PCR, the TCRdb table keeps only in-frame clones and is missing some. This sample has fewer than 150,000 clones, with about 80% found just once. With V trimmed by 7 bases and J by 4 bases, 10 bases remained unmatched. The germline V gene encodes CDR1 MDHEN and CDR2 SYDVKM. CDR3 length: 16 amino acids. The study, taken as a whole, reports: In a later analysis, V- and J-gene trimming of beta chains associated with a DCLRE1C missense variant, replicated independently. Indistinguishable V segments such as TRBV6-2 and TRBV6-3 were excluded. Later on, an analysis found that several of the most significant clusters appeared to be linked to common viral pathogens, which included parvovirus B19. According to reports, the classifier identified cytomegalovirus status with high specificity and sensitivity.

As regards this clone: Its target is not known.

Sequenced material: PBMCs. The TCR originated in a man between 18 and 35 years old in good health and CMV-seronegative. The genes are TRBV28 and TRBJ2-6; 7 nucleotides agree with TRBD2. The CDR3 region is CASTPSGAGGANVLTF. CDR3 DNA: TGTGCCAGCACTCCTAGCGGCGCGGGAGGGGCCAACGTCCTGACTTTC.